This T cell receptor beta chain was retrieved from a study of T-cell memory formation after mild COVID-19. TCRdb recomputed calls from the 5' RACE reads with MiXCR, one row per CDR3 protein. The table shows 400,000 to 500,000 distinct CDR3 sequences, with roughly 18% occurring only once. The germline V gene has CDR1 MNHEY and CDR2 SVGEGT. Losses at the gene ends were 0 bases for V and 5 bases for J; bases not matched to a gene: 9. This CDR3 has 16 amino acids. This sequence originates from a young man who had mild COVID-19 (a few samples of this study predate the infection). Cell type and time point are not known. What was sequenced was PBMCs or a T cell subset sorted from them (not recorded which). The chain recombines TRBV6-2 or TRBV6-3 with TRBJ2-7; 8 bases fit TRBD1. The CDR3 DNA sequence: TGTGCCAGCAGTTACTCGATTCGGACAGGGTTCAACGAGCAGTACGTC. Translated: CASSYSIRTGFNEQYV.